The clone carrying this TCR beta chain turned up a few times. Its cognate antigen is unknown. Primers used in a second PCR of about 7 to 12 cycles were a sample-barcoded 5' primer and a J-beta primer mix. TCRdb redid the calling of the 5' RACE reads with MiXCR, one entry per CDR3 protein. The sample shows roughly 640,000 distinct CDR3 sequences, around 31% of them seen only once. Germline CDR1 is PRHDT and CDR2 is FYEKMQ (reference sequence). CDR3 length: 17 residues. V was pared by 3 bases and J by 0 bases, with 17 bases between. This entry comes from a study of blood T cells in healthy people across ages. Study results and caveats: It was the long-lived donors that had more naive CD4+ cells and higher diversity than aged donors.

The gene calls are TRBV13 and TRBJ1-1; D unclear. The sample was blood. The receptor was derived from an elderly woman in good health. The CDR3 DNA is TGTGCCAGCAGCTTTTCTAGAGCTCCTGACATGAACACTGAAGCTTTCTTT. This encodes CASSFSRAPDMNTEAFF.